The 25 T cell receptor beta chains below all came from one sample that was sequenced in a study of CD8+ T cells in alopecia areata. Once RNA had been extracted, it was reverse transcribed into cDNA to act as the sequencing template. Sequenced by immunoSEQ multiplex PCR; TCRdb stores in-frame clones only, minus some. The sample holds some 30,000 clones, 60% to 85% seen once. Sample: NKG2D-low CD8+ T cells sorted from blood. The origin of the receptors is a human donor with alopecia areata.

CDR3 loop: CASSPSSYEQYF. DNA of the CDR3: TGTGCCAGCTCACCGAGCTCCTACGAGCAGTACTTC. The genes are TRBV18 and TRBJ2-7, with D unclear. Looked up from germline, CDR1 is KGHSH and CDR2 is LQKENI. CDR3 size: 12 residues. V shed 3 bases and J shed 0 bases, with 3 bases lying between them.

The chain is built from TRBV27 and TRBJ2-5; D not certain. Germline V CDR1 and CDR2: MNHEY, SMNVEV (reference sequence). There are 13 residues in the CDR3. Trimming took 4 bases from V and 5 from J, leaving 11 bases between them. CDR3 sequence (DNA): TGTGCCAGCAGTTCCAGTGACGCTGAGACCCAGTACTTC. Its translation is CASSSSDAETQYF.

The chain links TRBV27 to TRBJ2-7; maybe TRBD2 (6 bases). Germline CDR1 and CDR2: MNHEY and SMNVEV (reference sequence). The CDR3 runs to 15 residues. V lost 0 bases, J lost 0 bases, and 9 bases lay in between. CDR3 DNA sequence: TGTGCCAGCAGTTTATCGTTGGGACTCTCCTACGAGCAGTACTTC. Its translation: CASSLSLGLSYEQYF.

V is TRBV7-6 and J is TRBJ2-1, with D perhaps TRBD1 or TRBD2 (7 bases each). CDR1 and CDR2 from the germline V gene are SGHVS and FNYEAQ. The CDR3 consists of 14 residues. Trimming took 5 bases from V and 7 from J, leaving 15 bases between them. CDR3 region: CASSQRDSDNEQFF. DNA of the CDR3: TGTGCCAGCAGCCAGCGGGACAGTGATAATGAGCAGTTCTTC.

The chain has TRBV27 and TRBJ2-1, with 9 bases lining up with TRBD2. V lost 1 base, J lost 7 bases, and 2 bases stayed unmatched. This CDR3 has 14 amino acids. The germline gives CDR1 MNHEY, CDR2 SMNVEV (reference sequence). The CDR3 DNA follows: TGTGCCAGCAGTTTATTACTAGCGGGTAATGAGCAGTTCTTC. Protein sequence: CASSLLLAGNEQFF.

This rearrangement joins TRBV12-5 to TRBJ1-5; D gene unclear. The CDR3 length is 17 residues. Germline CDR1 is LGHNT and CDR2 is FRNRAP. V was trimmed by 0 bases and J by 0 bases, leaving 12 bases between them. The CDR3 coding sequence is TGTGCTAGTGGTTTGGTACTTGCCGGGAATAGCAATCAGCCCCAGCATTTT. It specifies CASGLVLAGNSNQPQHF.

The chain combines TRBV7-8 with TRBJ1-1, with D tentatively TRBD1 (5 bases). V was shortened by 4 bases and J by 1 base, with 16 bases between the two germline ends. CDR3 length equals 16 residues. Germline CDR1 is SGHVS and CDR2 is FQNEAQ. In DNA, the CDR3 is TGTGCCAGCAGCTCCGGTAGGGGACTCGAGAACACTGAAGCTTTCTTT. Its protein product is CASSSGRGLENTEAFF.

V gene TRBV4-1 combines with J gene TRBJ2-3, with 10 bases matching TRBD2. The CDR3 loop spans 15 amino acids. V gave up 1 base and J gave up 6 bases; unmatched junction bases: 4. Germline CDR1 MGHRA, CDR2 YSYEKL. CDR3 sequence: CASSQVSGRADTQYF. In DNA form, the CDR3 reads TGCGCCAGCAGCCAAGTCAGCGGGAGGGCGGATACGCAGTATTTT.

J is TRBJ1-1 and V is TRBV28; tentative D call: TRBD1 (5 bases). Deletions cut 10 bases from V and 0 bases from J, with 30 bases between. The germline gives CDR1 MDHEN, CDR2 SYDVKM. This CDR3 spans 19 amino acids. The DNA for the CDR3 is TGTGCCATCACCTTGCCGCGGGACCGAGAATCTATCATGAACACTGAAGCTTTCTTT. It yields the protein CAITLPRDRESIMNTEAFF. Full variable domain (remainder filled in from reference TRBV28 and TRBJ1-1): DVKVTQSSRYLVKRTGEKVFLECVQDMDHENMFWYRQDPGLGLRLIYFSYDVKMKEKGDIPEGYSVSREKKERFSLILESASTNQTSMYLCAITLPRDRESIMNTEAFFGQGTRLTVV.

This clone was counted a single time. The CDR3 loop is CAWRAGGTYEQYF. The CDR3 DNA reads TGTGCCTGGAGAGCAGGGGGGACCTACGAGCAGTACTTC. The chain joins TRBV30 to TRBJ2-7, with D perhaps matching TRBD1 (7 bases). Germline V lookup: CDR1 GTSNPN, CDR2 SVGIG (reference sequence). V was trimmed by 3 bases and J by 2 bases, leaving 11 bases between them. This CDR3 is 13 amino acids long. The full variable domain, with the rest looked up from reference TRBV30 and TRBJ2-7, is SQTIHQWPATLVQPVGSPLSLECTVEGTSNPNLYWYRQAAGRGLQLLFYSVGIGQISSEVPQNLSASRPQDRQFILSSKKLLLSDSGFYLCAWRAGGTYEQYFGPGTRLTVT.

J is TRBJ2-7 and V is TRBV4-2; D call uncertain. In germline, CDR1 is LGHNA, CDR2 YNFKEQ. This CDR3 contains 13 residues. V gave up 3 bases and J gave up 3 bases, with 9 bases separating them. The CDR3 spells CASSQGLSYEQYF. The CDR3 DNA sequence: TGTGCCAGCAGCCAGGGCCTGAGCTACGAGCAGTACTTC.

This clone is a singleton in its sample. The rearrangement joins TRBV7-9 to TRBJ1-1; 7 bases agree with TRBD1. CDR3 length equals 17 residues. CDR1 is SEHNR, CDR2 FQNEAQ, per germline (reference sequence). V shed 5 bases, J shed 0 bases, and the junction held 12 bases outside the gene matches. CDR3 nucleotide sequence: TGTGCCAGCAGCCAGAAACAGGGGCCCTACATGAACACTGAAGCTTTCTTT. As protein: CASSQKQGPYMNTEAFF.

This rearrangement joins TRBV19 to TRBJ2-7; D is unresolved. Trimming left V 2 bases short and J 3 bases short, with 5 bases between. Looked up from germline, CDR1 is LNHDA and CDR2 is SQIVND (reference sequence). CDR3 length: 12 residues. For the CDR3, the DNA is TGTGCCAGTAGTATAACTTGCTACGAGCAGTACTTC. Its protein product is CASSITCYEQYF.

The CDR3 bases are TGTGCCAGCAGGACTAGCGGGGAAGAGCAGTTCTTC. This translates into CASRTSGEEQFF. This chain connects TRBV28 to TRBJ2-1, with 11 positions matching TRBD2. The V gene end was trimmed by 6 bases and the J gene end by 10 bases; junction bases not matched to a gene: 2. Looked up from germline, CDR1 is MDHEN and CDR2 is SYDVKM. The CDR3 spans 12 residues. The whole variable domain, filled in from reference TRBV28 and TRBJ2-1, reads DVKVTQSSRYLVKRTGEKVFLECVQDMDHENMFWYRQDPGLGLRLIYFSYDVKMKEKGDIPEGYSVSREKKERFSLILESASTNQTSMYLCASRTSGEEQFFGPGTRLTVL.

The chain is built from TRBV29-1 and TRBJ2-5; D gene ambiguous. The CDR3 sequence is 13 residues long. Germline V lookup: CDR1 SQVTM, CDR2 ANQGSEA. Trimming removed 2 bases at V and 1 base at J, with 8 bases between. The CDR3 sequence is CSVESTTQETQYF. In DNA, the CDR3 is TGCAGCGTTGAATCGACGACCCAAGAGACCCAGTACTTC.

This clone has a handful of counts. The junction departs from germline at one end; a sequencing error may be responsible. The chain recombines TRBV7-9 with TRBJ2-4; D possibly corresponds to TRBD2 (5 bases). The germline gives CDR1 SEHNR, CDR2 FQNEAQ (reference sequence). This CDR3 is built from 14 residues. The CDR3, as DNA: TGCGCCAGCAGCCAAGATCGATCCGGGGACATTCAGTACTTC. It is translated as CASSQDRSGDIQYF.

The rearrangement joins TRBV30 to TRBJ1-6; 7 nucleotides match TRBD1. The CDR3 consists of 13 residues. Germline V gives CDR1 GTSNPN, CDR2 SVGIG (reference sequence). V shed 3 bases, J shed 7 bases, and the junction held 3 bases outside the gene matches. CDR3 loop: CAWRQGENSPLHF. In nucleotides, the CDR3 is TGTGCCTGGAGGCAGGGGGAAAATTCACCCCTCCACTTT.

This clone rates as medium-sized (0.01 to 0.1%). The V call is TRBV4-3, the J call TRBJ2-1, with TRBD2 matching over 9 bases. The CDR3 is 16 amino acids. The germline CDR1 and CDR2 sequences are LGHNA and YSLEER. V was clipped by 0 bases and J by 8 bases; unmatched bases: 8. DNA for the CDR3: TGCGCCAGCAGCCAAGATATGGGGACTAGCTATGATGAGCAGTTCTTC. Protein: CASSQDMGTSYDEQFF.

The CDR3 loop is CASSNGQGGSTDTQYF. In nucleotides, the CDR3 is TGTGCCAGCAGCAACGGGCAGGGGGGTAGCACAGATACGCAGTATTTT. The chain is built from TRBV7-6 and TRBJ2-3, with D possibly matching TRBD1 (7 bases). The CDR3 has 16 residues. CDR1 and CDR2 (germline): SGHVS, FNYEAQ. The V end was cut by 5 bases, the J end by 0 bases, with 15 bases between.

The chain carries TRBV29-1 and TRBJ1-1, with TRBD1 as a possible D gene (5 bases). The CDR3 consists of 13 residues. The germline gives CDR1 SQVTM, CDR2 ANQGSEA. V lost 7 bases and J lost 2, with 14 bases in between. Written as DNA, the CDR3 is TGCAGCGCAAGACTTCAGGGTAACACTGAAGCTTTCTTT. It specifies CSARLQGNTEAFF.

The rearrangement joins TRBV29-1 to TRBJ2-1, with 8 bases aligning to TRBD1. J lost 8 bases, V lost 1 base, and 13 bases had no gene match. Germline loops: CDR1 SQVTM, CDR2 ANQGSEA. There are 16 residues in the CDR3. The CDR3 DNA reads TGCAGCGTTGAAGTTGATTCCCGGACAGGGTATCATGAGCAGTTCTTC. It codes for CSVEVDSRTGYHEQFF.

This clone has a single count. V and J are TRBV11-2 and TRBJ2-5, with 8 bases matching TRBD1. J gave up 6 bases and V 4 bases, and 16 bases lay outside the gene matches. The CDR3 runs to 17 residues. Germline assignment: CDR1 SGHAT and CDR2 FQNNGV. Here the CDR3 DNA reads TGTGCCAGCAGCTCAGTCAAATCCCGGGACAGGTGGAAGACCCAGTACTTC. Translated, it gives CASSSVKSRDRWKTQYF.

The J gene is TRBJ2-1, the V gene TRBV5-6; D is possibly TRBD1 (6 bases). The CDR3 is 14 amino acids. From germline, CDR1 is SGHDT and CDR2 YYEEEE. The V gene lost 2 bases and the J gene lost 5 bases, with 11 bases spanning the gap. Here the CDR3 DNA reads TGTGCCAGCAGCTTAGAGGACAGACACAATGAGCAGTTCTTC. This translates into CASSLEDRHNEQFF.

J is TRBJ1-1 and V is TRBV30, with D hard to call. The ends were cut back, 1 base at V and 1 base at J, with 4 bases in the middle. Per germline, CDR1 GTSNPN and CDR2 SVGIG (reference sequence). CDR3 length: 12 amino acids. CDR3 residues: CAWSGGNTEAFF. The CDR3, as DNA: TGTGCCTGGAGTGGGGGGAACACTGAAGCTTTCTTT.

The rearrangement joins TRBV7-9 to TRBJ2-5; TRBD2 agrees at 13 bases. V dropped 4 bases and J dropped 3; count of bases not matched to a gene: 11. The CDR3 contains 18 residues. Germline lookup yields CDR1 SEHNR and CDR2 FQNEAQ (reference sequence). For the CDR3, the DNA is TGTGCCAGCAGCTCTAGACTAGCGGGGGGCCGAACCGAAGAGACCCAGTACTTC. It codes for CASSSRLAGGRTEETQYF.